One and the same sample provided the 14 T cell receptor beta chains below, sequenced in a study of T-cell memory formation after mild COVID-19. TCRdb recomputed calls from the 5' RACE reads with MiXCR, one row per CDR3 protein. The sample lists 350,000 or so distinct CDR3 sequences, under 25% occurring once. Input material: PBMCs or a T cell subset sorted from them (not recorded which). The receptor set was obtained from an adult woman who had mild COVID-19 (a few samples of this study predate the infection). Cell type and time point are not known.

A few counts support this clonotype. V is TRBV7-9 and J is TRBJ2-3, with 12 bases that match TRBD2. Germline V gene data show CDR1 as SEHNR and CDR2 as FQNEAQ (reference sequence). With V trimmed by 4 bases and J by 2 bases, 7 bases remained unmatched. This CDR3 has 17 amino acids. The DNA for the CDR3 is TGTGCCAGCAGCTCCATTCTAGCGGGGGGGGACACAGATACGCAGTATTTT. Translation: CASSSILAGGDTDTQYF.

This clonotype was seen only a few times. This rearrangement joins TRBV3-1 to TRBJ1-2; no firm D call. From germline, CDR1 is LGHDT and CDR2 YNNKEL (reference sequence). V was cut by 2 bases and J by 4 bases, with 11 bases left in between. The CDR3 has 14 residues. The CDR3 DNA sequence: TGTGCCAGCAGCCAACGACGGTCTTTCTATGGCTACACCTTC. It yields the protein CASSQRRSFYGYTF.

Many counts were recorded for this clonotype. The chain recombines TRBV12-3 or TRBV12-4 with TRBJ1-2; D not resolved. Trimming shortened V by 6 bases and J by 0 bases, and 5 bases separated the two germline ends. The CDR3 is 12 amino acids. The CDR3 is CASSLTNYGYTF. The CDR3 bases are TGTGCCAGCAGCTTGACTAACTATGGCTACACCTTC.

The V call is TRBV4-3, the J call TRBJ2-1, with TRBD2 identical over 9 bases. The CDR3 has 15 amino acids. Germline V gene lookup returns CDR1 LGHNA and CDR2 YSLEER. The V gene end was trimmed by 4 bases and the J gene end by 4 bases; junction bases not matched to a gene: 5. The CDR3 spells CASSLRLAGYNEQFF. CDR3 coding DNA: TGCGCCAGCAGCCTAAGGCTAGCGGGATACAATGAGCAGTTCTTC.

This chain joins TRBV6-1 and TRBJ2-7, with TRBD1 matching over 7 bases. The V gene end was trimmed by 1 base and the J gene end by 4 bases; junction bases not matched to a gene: 7. The V gene's germline CDR1 is MNHNS and CDR2 SASEGT. This CDR3 spans 15 amino acids. In DNA form, the CDR3 reads TGTGCCAGCAGTGAAGGACAGGGCGTCCCTTACGAGCAGTACTTC. It is translated as CASSEGQGVPYEQYF.

The chain uses TRBV4-1 and TRBJ1-6, with 10 bases that match TRBD1. Germline V CDR1 and CDR2: MGHRA, YSYEKL. J lost 10 bases, V lost 3 bases, and 3 bases had no gene match. The CDR3 runs to 14 residues. The CDR3 coding sequence is TGCGCCAGCAGCCAGGACAGGGGGGTCTCACCCCTCCACTTT. Its translation is CASSQDRGVSPLHF.

Only one count was recorded for this clonotype. The chain combines TRBV11-2 with TRBJ2-4; 8 bases agree with TRBD1. The germline gives CDR1 SGHAT, CDR2 FQNNGV. The V gene end was trimmed by 1 base and the J gene end by 4 bases; junction bases not matched to a gene: 3. The CDR3 is 15 amino acids. This CDR3 is CASSLVRTGKNIQYF. The DNA for the CDR3 is TGTGCCAGCAGCTTAGTTCGGACAGGGAAAAACATTCAGTACTTC.

This clonotype was seen a few times. The chain joins TRBV27 to TRBJ2-5; TRBD1 agrees at 11 bases. CDR3 length: 14 residues. The germline gives CDR1 MNHEY, CDR2 SMNVEV (reference sequence). Germline trimming cut 8 bases from V and 5 bases from J; bases unmatched to any gene: 7. The CDR3 coding sequence is TGTGCCAGCGGAAGGACAGGGGGCGAGGAGACCCAGTACTTC. This translates into CASGRTGGEETQYF.

The rearrangement uses TRBV20-1 and TRBJ1-2; 11 bases match TRBD1. Trimming at V came to 5 bases and at J to 3 bases, leaving 2 bases not matched to a gene. The CDR3 contains 13 residues. Germline CDR1 is DFQATT and CDR2 is SNEGSKA (reference sequence). The CDR3 here is CSAPGQGDYGYTF. The DNA for the CDR3 is TGCAGTGCTCCGGGACAGGGGGACTATGGCTACACCTTC.

This clonotype has just a few counts. The CDR3 spells CASSQIGLADTDTQYF. The CDR3 DNA is TGTGCCAGCAGCCAAATCGGCCTAGCGGATACAGATACGCAGTATTTT. V usage is TRBV11-3 and J usage is TRBJ2-3, with 7 nucleotides matching TRBD2. CDR3 size: 16 residues. The V segment lost 5 bases and the J segment 3 bases; nucleotides outside the gene matches: 11. Looked up from germline, CDR1 is SGHNT and CDR2 is YENEEA.

This chain links TRBV7-2 with TRBJ1-1, with D possibly TRBD1 on 5 matching bases. With 5 bases removed from V and 4 bases from J, the gap between germline ends came to 20 bases. Per the germline V gene, CDR1 is SGHTA and CDR2 is FQGNSA. This CDR3 is built from 16 residues. CDR3 protein: CASSERGTRRGTEAFF. CDR3 sequence (DNA): TGTGCCAGCAGCGAAAGAGGCACCCGGAGGGGCACTGAAGCTTTCTTT.

This clonotype came up once. This chain joins TRBV29-1 and TRBJ2-7, with 7 bases matching TRBD1. The CDR3 length is 13 residues. Germline CDR1 is SQVTM and CDR2 is ANQGSEA. With 3 bases clipped from V and 5 bases from J, the junction kept 7 bases outside the gene matches. CDR3 sequence: CSVEIDRANEQYF. The CDR3 region has the DNA TGCAGCGTTGAGATAGACAGGGCAAACGAGCAGTACTTC.

This clonotype is a singleton in its sample. The chain uses TRBV10-3 and TRBJ1-1; D remains unclear. Germline V gene sequence: CDR1 ENHRY, CDR2 SYGVKD. The CDR3 has 14 residues. The V gene lost 2 bases and the J gene lost 4 bases, with 11 bases spanning the gap. The CDR3: CAISEIRQVTEAFF. Written as DNA, the CDR3 is TGTGCCATCAGTGAGATCAGGCAGGTCACTGAAGCTTTCTTT.

The chain combines TRBV12-3 or TRBV12-4 with TRBJ2-1, with 8 bases aligning to TRBD1. This CDR3 spans 17 amino acids. V lost 6 bases, J lost 7 bases, and 17 bases stayed unmatched. CDR3 amino acids: CASSKKPGQGILNEQFF. CDR3 in DNA: TGTGCCAGCAGCAAAAAGCCCGGACAGGGAATATTGAATGAGCAGTTCTTC.